The 32 T cell receptor beta chains listed next were all sequenced from one sample in a study of T cells after yellow fever vaccination. TCRdb re-called the 5' RACE reads with MiXCR, one entry per CDR3 protein. The sample contains about 320,000 distinct CDR3 sequences, around 4.5% of which appear only once. The sample here was PBMCs, taken 15 days after the yellow fever booster vaccination. The receptors here all came from a man between 18 and 35 years old who received the YFV17D yellow fever vaccine.

This clonotype appeared many times. This chain joins TRBV7-9 and TRBJ2-3; D is unresolved. CDR3 length: 12 residues. Trimming left V 3 bases short and J 6 bases short, with 7 bases between. Germline loops: CDR1 SEHNR, CDR2 FQNEAQ (reference sequence). The CDR3 reads CASSLNLDTQYF. The CDR3 DNA sequence: TGTGCCAGCAGCTTGAACCTCGATACGCAGTATTTT.

This clonotype has ten or more counts. The chain couples TRBV7-8 to TRBJ2-6; D is possibly TRBD1 (6 bases). CDR1 SGHVS and CDR2 FQNEAQ come from the germline V gene. The V gene lost 5 bases and the J gene lost 0 bases, with 11 bases spanning the gap. The CDR3 has 16 amino acids. The CDR3 loop reads CASSVQGNSGANVLTF. CDR3 sequence (DNA): TGTGCCAGCAGCGTTCAGGGGAACTCTGGGGCCAACGTCCTGACTTTC.

In its sample, this clonotype was seen many times. The genes are TRBV7-2 and TRBJ2-5, with D uncertain. CDR1 and CDR2 from the germline V gene are SGHTA and FQGNSA. Trimming left V 1 base short and J 7 bases short, with 13 bases between. The CDR3 consists of 14 residues. Here the CDR3 DNA reads TGTGCCAGCAGCTTAGGACCCCTCGACTCGACCCAGTACTTC. This codes for CASSLGPLDSTQYF.

This clonotype occurred a few times. The chain joins TRBV4-1 to TRBJ2-3; 8 nucleotides align to TRBD2. The junction had 2 bases not matched to a gene; V was cut back by 4 bases and J by 2 bases. CDR1 MGHRA and CDR2 YSYEKL come from the germline V gene. The CDR3 covers 14 residues. The CDR3 loop is CASSLSGATDTQYF. The CDR3 DNA reads as TGCGCCAGCAGCCTTAGCGGGGCCACAGATACGCAGTATTTT.

This clonotype showed up many times. The chain uses TRBV6-1 and TRBJ2-7; D is unresolved. V was trimmed by 10 bases and J by 6 bases, leaving 19 bases between them. Germline lookup yields CDR1 MNHNS and CDR2 SASEGT. The CDR3 is made up of 13 amino acids. The CDR3 loop is CATTRTGLGEQYV. The CDR3, as DNA: TGTGCCACCACCCGTACGGGTCTAGGCGAGCAGTACGTC.

This clonotype was found many times. For the CDR3, the DNA is TGCAGTGCTAGGGCCGGGGCCGGGTACAATGAGCAGTTCTTC. The encoded protein is CSARAGAGYNEQFF. This chain joins TRBV20-1 and TRBJ2-1; perhaps D is TRBD1 or TRBD2 (5 bases each). The CDR3 extends over 14 amino acids. Germline CDR1 is DFQATT and CDR2 is SNEGSKA (reference sequence). V was clipped by 3 bases and J by 4 bases, with 13 bases between them.

This clonotype was recorded a few times. The CDR3 loop reads CASSPTLLQETQYF. The CDR3 nucleotides read TGTGCCAGCAGCCCAACACTCCTCCAAGAGACCCAGTACTTC. The rearrangement uses TRBV5-5 and TRBJ2-5; no firm D call. Trimming left V 4 bases short and J 1 base short, with 11 bases between. Germline V CDR1 and CDR2: SGHKS, YYEKEE (reference sequence). This CDR3 region has 14 residues.

This clonotype was seen repeatedly, ten times or more. This is likely a read error, given that the CDR3 carries no conserved phenylalanine or tryptophan at its end. The CDR3 region is CASSFGQNNTEAFL. The CDR3 region has the DNA TGTGCCAGCAGTTTCGGCCAGAATAACACTGAAGCTTTCCTT. The chain combines TRBV12-3 or TRBV12-4 with TRBJ1-1; D not resolved. This CDR3 spans 14 amino acids. Trimming removed 3 bases at V and 2 bases at J, with 10 bases between.

This clonotype was seen a handful of times. The chain has TRBV6-5 and TRBJ1-6; a weak D match, TRBD1 (5 bases). V was clipped by 0 bases and J by 7 bases, with 13 bases between them. Germline V gene data show CDR1 as MNHEY and CDR2 as SVGAGI. This CDR3 is built from 16 residues. This chain's CDR3 is CASSYSAGLENSPLHF. DNA of the CDR3: TGTGCCAGCAGTTACTCTGCAGGGCTTGAGAATTCACCCCTCCACTTT.

The chain has TRBV4-1 and TRBJ2-2; 10 positions agree with TRBD2. CDR3 length: 16 amino acids. Germline V lookup: CDR1 MGHRA, CDR2 YSYEKL. V trimming: 3 bases; J trimming: 1 base; junction bases outside the gene matches: 2. The CDR3 DNA follows: TGCGCCAGCAGCCAGCAGCGGGGGGGGAACACCGGGGAGCTGTTTTTT. Translated: CASSQQRGGNTGELFF.

This rearrangement joins TRBV27 to TRBJ2-1, with D tentatively TRBD1 (5 bases). CDR3 length: 15 amino acids. Germline lookup yields CDR1 MNHEY and CDR2 SMNVEV (reference sequence). V was trimmed by 2 bases and J by 5 bases, leaving 13 bases between them. The CDR3 protein is CASSLDWGRNNEQFF. The CDR3 DNA reads as TGTGCCAGCAGTTTAGACTGGGGCAGGAACAATGAGCAGTTCTTC.

The CDR3 region is CASSLVDRAYEQFF. In DNA, the CDR3 is TGTGCCAGCAGCTTAGTGGACAGGGCATATGAGCAGTTCTTC. The chain combines TRBV11-2 with TRBJ2-1, with 8 bases identical to TRBD1. Germline V gene sequence: CDR1 SGHAT, CDR2 FQNNGV. Trimming removed 1 base from V and 8 bases from J; junction bases left unmatched: 4. The CDR3 runs 14 residues.

This clonotype was picked up many times. The gene calls are TRBV20-1 and TRBJ2-5; no firm D call. CDR3 length: 13 amino acids. Trimming removed 3 bases from V and 3 bases from J, with 11 bases in between. Germline CDR1 is DFQATT and CDR2 is SNEGSKA (reference sequence). For the CDR3, the DNA is TGCAGTGCTAGTCGGGCGGCCAAAGAGACCCAGTACTTC. Protein: CSASRAAKETQYF.

This clonotype was seen more than once but under ten times. The J gene is TRBJ2-5, the V gene TRBV12-3 or TRBV12-4; 9 bases match TRBD1. The CDR3 spans 14 residues. After removal of 6 bases from V and 4 bases from J, the junction contained 6 bases not matched to a gene. The CDR3 nucleotides are TGTGCCAGCAGCCCCGAGACAGGGGGAGAGACCCAGTACTTC. Translation gives CASSPETGGETQYF.

The sample holds many counts of this clonotype. J is TRBJ2-7 and V is TRBV25-1, with a weak D call TRBD2 (6 bases). Germline lookup yields CDR1 MGHDK and CDR2 SYGVNS. The CDR3 loop spans 14 amino acids. V was shortened by 3 bases and J by 3 bases, with 12 bases between the two germline ends. In DNA, the CDR3 is TGTGCCAGCAGTGAGAGGGTAGCGGACTACGAGCAGTACTTC. Translated: CASSERVADYEQYF.

This clonotype was seen only a few times. The chain joins TRBV6-6 to TRBJ1-5, with D possibly matching TRBD1 (5 bases). V shed 3 bases and J shed 6 bases, with 6 bases lying between them. This CDR3 contains 12 residues. From germline, CDR1 is MNHNY and CDR2 SVGAGI (reference sequence). DNA of the CDR3: TGTGCCAGCAGTTATACAGGTCAGCCCCAGCATTTT. Amino acids: CASSYTGQPQHF.

V is TRBV6-2 or TRBV6-3 and J is TRBJ2-5; 13 nucleotides agree with TRBD2. The length of the CDR3 is 14 residues. V was pared by 6 bases and J by 4 bases, with 2 bases of the junction left unmatched. The germline V gene encodes CDR1 MNHEY and CDR2 SVGEGT. CDR3 DNA: TGTGCCAGCAGAGGACTAGCGGGGGTAGAGACCCAGTACTTC. It is translated as CASRGLAGVETQYF.

This clonotype appeared a few times. The chain links TRBV14 to TRBJ2-5; D uncertain. The CDR3 spans 14 residues. CDR1 is SGHDN, CDR2 FVKESK, per germline. V was shortened by 2 bases and J by 3 bases, with 10 bases between the two germline ends. In DNA, the CDR3 is TGTGCCAGCAGCCAATCGCTACCGGAAGAGACCCAGTACTTC. Its protein product is CASSQSLPEETQYF.

This clonotype appeared many times. The genes are TRBV20-1 and TRBJ1-2; D is unclear. Trimming pared 5 bases from V and 4 bases from J, leaving 8 bases between. This CDR3 has 11 residues. Germline lookup yields CDR1 DFQATT and CDR2 SNEGSKA (reference sequence). CDR3 nucleotide sequence: TGCAGTGCTCCAACGACCTATGGCTACACCTTC. The encoded protein is CSAPTTYGYTF.

This clonotype was counted many times. This chain uses TRBV6-6 with TRBJ1-2; 9 bases map to TRBD1. The length of the CDR3 is 14 residues. CDR1 and CDR2 (germline): MNHNY, SVGAGI (reference sequence). Unmatched junction bases numbered 4, after V lost 2 bases and J lost 6 bases. The CDR3: CASSYADRGDGYTF. The DNA for the CDR3 is TGTGCCAGCAGTTACGCCGACAGGGGGGATGGCTACACCTTC.

This chain joins TRBV10-3 and TRBJ2-2; D gene ambiguous. Trimming pared 0 bases from V and 0 bases from J, leaving 11 bases between. Germline assignment: CDR1 ENHRY and CDR2 SYGVKD. The CDR3 contains 17 residues. DNA of the CDR3: TGTGCCATCAGTGAGTCGAATGATAACGCGAACACCGGGGAGCTGTTTTTT. This encodes CAISESNDNANTGELFF.

The rearrangement uses TRBV7-9 and TRBJ1-6; the D is unclear. From germline, CDR1 is SEHNR and CDR2 FQNEAQ (reference sequence). This CDR3 spans 16 amino acids. V was pared by 4 bases and J by 3 bases, with 13 bases between. This CDR3 reads CASSSSGRNYNSPLHF. The CDR3 nucleotides read TGTGCCAGCAGCTCCTCCGGACGGAACTATAATTCACCCCTCCACTTT.

This clonotype turned up a few times. The chain carries TRBV5-1 and TRBJ2-3, with 12 bases that match TRBD2. In germline, CDR1 is SGHRS, CDR2 YFSETQ. V lost 4 bases to trimming and J lost 3 bases; unmatched junction nucleotides: 6. This CDR3 is 16 amino acids long. CDR3 residues: CASSGDTSGGTDTQYF. Written as DNA, the CDR3 is TGCGCCAGCAGCGGCGACACTAGCGGGGGGACAGATACGCAGTATTTT.

J is TRBJ2-5 and V is TRBV27; unclear D gene. The CDR3 is 13 amino acids. Germline CDR1 and CDR2: MNHEY and SMNVEV (reference sequence). V was cut by 8 bases and J by 0 bases, with 10 bases left in between. The CDR3 region is CASGVLNQETQYF. The DNA for the CDR3 is TGTGCCAGCGGCGTTCTGAACCAAGAGACCCAGTACTTC.

As for this clonotype: A much larger clone lies one base from this, so it may be a read error. The V gene is TRBV7-3, the J gene TRBJ1-5, with D unclear. The germline V gene has CDR1 SGHTA and CDR2 FQGTGA. V was trimmed by 3 bases and J by 9 bases, leaving 12 bases between them. This CDR3 contains 13 residues. DNA for the CDR3: TGTGCCAGCAGCTTTGGGCAGGAGAGGCCCCAGCATTTT. Translation: CASSFGQERPQHF. Filled out from reference TRBV7-3 and TRBJ1-5, the complete variable domain reads GAGVSQTPSNKVTEKGKYVELRCDPISGHTALYWYRQSLGQGPEFLIYFQGTGAADDSGLPNDRFFAVRPEGSVSTLKIQRTERGDSAVYLCASSFGQERPQHFGDGTRLSIL.

V gene TRBV27 combines with J gene TRBJ1-2; possibly TRBD1 for D (5 bases). Germline V gives CDR1 MNHEY, CDR2 SMNVEV (reference sequence). The CDR3 is 14 residues long. Trimming shortened V by 4 bases and J by 2 bases, and 11 bases separated the two germline ends. The CDR3 DNA reads TGTGCCAGCAGTTCCGGGACCTGGAACTATGGCTACACCTTC. The encoded protein is CASSSGTWNYGYTF.

The genes are TRBV6-5 and TRBJ1-1; D is possibly TRBD1 (5 bases). V lost 7 bases and J 8 bases, leaving 14 bases between the germline ends. The CDR3 covers 12 residues. Germline CDR1 and CDR2: MNHEY and SVGAGI. In nucleotides, the CDR3 is TGTGCCAGCAAAGACGAGGGGCCGGAAGCTTTCTTT. This gives the protein CASKDEGPEAFF.

In this sample, this clonotype turned up many times. The chain recombines TRBV7-2 with TRBJ2-7; 9 bases map to TRBD1. Losses at the gene ends were 3 bases for V and 4 bases for J; bases not matched to a gene: 7. The CDR3 sequence is 15 residues long. Germline V gives CDR1 SGHTA, CDR2 FQGNSA. CDR3 sequence (DNA): TGTGCCAGCAGCTTTTCCGGGACAGGGATATACGAGCAGTACGTC. Encoded protein: CASSFSGTGIYEQYV.

V usage is TRBV21-1 and J usage is TRBJ2-1; TRBD1 is taken as the D call from the table, unchecked against the DNA. TRBV21-1 represents a pseudogene. This CDR3 has 15 residues. The CDR3 sequence is CASSKAPGIPHEQFF. For the CDR3, the DNA is TGTGCCAGCAGCAAAGCCCCAGGTATCCCCCATGAGCAGTTCTTC.

This CDR3 is CATSRETPSGTDTQYF. The CDR3 DNA follows: TGTGCCACCAGCAGGGAGACCCCCTCCGGCACAGATACGCAGTATTTT. This rearrangement joins TRBV15 to TRBJ2-3; D is ambiguous. There are 16 residues in the CDR3. Germline assignment: CDR1 LNHNV and CDR2 YYDKDF (reference sequence). Trimming stripped 3 bases from V and 1 base from J, with 14 bases between.

This clonotype was seen ten or more times. The gene calls are TRBV18 and TRBJ2-7; 8 positions agree with TRBD1. The J segment lost 8 bases and the V segment lost 3 bases, leaving 18 bases of the junction unmatched. The length of the CDR3 is 17 residues. Per germline, CDR1 KGHSH and CDR2 LQKENI. This CDR3 reads CASSPPHAGTGRLQQYF. The DNA for the CDR3 is TGTGCCAGCTCACCCCCCCATGCCGGGACAGGCCGCCTTCAGCAGTACTTC.

This clonotype was counted between two and nine times. The chain is built from TRBV5-1 and TRBJ2-5; TRBD1 matches 12 bases. The CDR3 loop spans 15 amino acids. The ends lost 4 bases at V and 6 bases at J; junction bases unmatched: 7. Germline CDR1 reads SGHRS; CDR2 reads YFSETQ. In nucleotides, the CDR3 is TGCGCCAGCAGCCCATCGGGACAGGGGGCAAAGACCCAGTACTTC. It translates to CASSPSGQGAKTQYF.